This T cell receptor (beta chain) emerged from a study of T cell changes during pregnancy in multiple sclerosis. Data came from immunoSEQ multiplex PCR; TCRdb stores just in-frame clones and leaves some out. The sample consists of under 70,000 clones, roughly 91% of them appearing once. This CDR3 comprises 15 residues. J gave up 4 bases and V 1 base, and 5 bases lay outside the gene matches. Germline V lookup: CDR1 SGDLS, CDR2 YYNGEE. V and J are TRBV9 and TRBJ2-3, with TRBD2 matching 8 bases. This receptor was obtained from a female donor in good health, enrolled as a control in a pregnancy study. Sample: peripheral blood, taken after pregnancy. CDR3 in DNA: TGTGCCAGCAGCGTAACGGGGGGGGACGCAGATACGCAGTATTTT. Amino acids: CASSVTGGDADTQYF.